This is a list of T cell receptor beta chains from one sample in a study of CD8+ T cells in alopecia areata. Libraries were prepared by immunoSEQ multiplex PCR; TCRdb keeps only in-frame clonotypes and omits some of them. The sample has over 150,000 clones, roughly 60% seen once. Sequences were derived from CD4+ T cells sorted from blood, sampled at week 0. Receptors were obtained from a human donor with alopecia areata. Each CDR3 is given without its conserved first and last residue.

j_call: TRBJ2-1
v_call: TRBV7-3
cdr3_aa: ASSRGTRGPNEQF

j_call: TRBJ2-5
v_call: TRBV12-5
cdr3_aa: ASGVGNLGETQY

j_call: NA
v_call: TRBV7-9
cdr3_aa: ASSFGRQYEQY

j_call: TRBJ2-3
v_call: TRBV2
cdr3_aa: ASSEAIFRDRGTDTQY

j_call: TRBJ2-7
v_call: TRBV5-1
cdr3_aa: ASEPGQGGYEQY

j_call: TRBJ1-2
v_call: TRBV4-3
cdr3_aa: ASSPGTALSYGYT

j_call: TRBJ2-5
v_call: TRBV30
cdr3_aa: AWSPTSSRETQY

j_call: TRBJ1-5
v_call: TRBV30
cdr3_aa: AWSGGDNQPQH

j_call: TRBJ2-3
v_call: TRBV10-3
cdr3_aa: AISDPRGRTDTQY

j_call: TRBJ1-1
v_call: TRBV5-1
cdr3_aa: ASSSGQASEAF

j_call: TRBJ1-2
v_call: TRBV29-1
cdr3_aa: SAERSNGYT

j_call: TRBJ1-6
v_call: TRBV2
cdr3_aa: AGSASGGQGNSPLH

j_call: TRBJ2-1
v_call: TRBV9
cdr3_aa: ASSVEGTGDLIYEQF

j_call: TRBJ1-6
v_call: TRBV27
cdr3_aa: ASSFGQVGSPLH

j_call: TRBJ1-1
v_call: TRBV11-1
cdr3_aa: ASSFRRGTEAF

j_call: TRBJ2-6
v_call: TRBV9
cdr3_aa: ASSVEGQISGANVLT

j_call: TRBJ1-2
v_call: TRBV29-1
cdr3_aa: SVGGTGLHGYT

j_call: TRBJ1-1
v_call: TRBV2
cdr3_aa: ASRTTGVAEAF

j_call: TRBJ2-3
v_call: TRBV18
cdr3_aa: ASSPYVGTDTQY

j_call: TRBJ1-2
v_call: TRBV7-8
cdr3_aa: ASSLVGSMNAYGCT

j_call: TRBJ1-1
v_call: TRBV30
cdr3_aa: AWKGGALNTEAF

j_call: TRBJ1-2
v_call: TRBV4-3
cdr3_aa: ASSQDLGRQGPGGYT

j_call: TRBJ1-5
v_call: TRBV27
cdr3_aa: ASRSSGAPNQPQH

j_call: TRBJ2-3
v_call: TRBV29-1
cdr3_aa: SGQGGVTDTQY

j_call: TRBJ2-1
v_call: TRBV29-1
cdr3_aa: SVARAGVEQF

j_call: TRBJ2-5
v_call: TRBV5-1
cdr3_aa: ASSLGGTGRTQY

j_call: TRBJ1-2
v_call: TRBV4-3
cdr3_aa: ASSQGAGSYGYT

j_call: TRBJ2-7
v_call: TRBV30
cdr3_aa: AWGPSSYEQY

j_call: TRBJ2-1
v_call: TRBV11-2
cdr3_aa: ASSLFRSNEQF

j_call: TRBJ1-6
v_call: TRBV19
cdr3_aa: ASRGQADSPLH

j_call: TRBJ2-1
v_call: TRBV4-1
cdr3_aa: ASSQEVGEQF

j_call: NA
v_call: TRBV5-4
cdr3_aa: ASSLGGQSDYEQY

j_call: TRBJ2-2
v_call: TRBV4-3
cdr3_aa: ASSQGVPGNTGELF

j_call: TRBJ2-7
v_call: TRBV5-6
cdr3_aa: ASSRGAGHSYEQY

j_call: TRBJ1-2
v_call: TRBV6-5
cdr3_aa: ASRFFQLHGYT

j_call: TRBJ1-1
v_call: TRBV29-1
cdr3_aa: SARRSGANTEAF

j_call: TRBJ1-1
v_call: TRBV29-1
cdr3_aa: SVGPTGPQAF

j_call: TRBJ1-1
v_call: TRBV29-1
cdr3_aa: SVVRLQNTEAF

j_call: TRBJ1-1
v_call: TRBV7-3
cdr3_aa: ASSHGGNTEAF

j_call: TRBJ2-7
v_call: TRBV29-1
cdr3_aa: SVVLLGREQY

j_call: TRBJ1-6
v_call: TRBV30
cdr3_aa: AAKSLLGNSPLH

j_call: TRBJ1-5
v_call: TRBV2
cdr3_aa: ASSNFGQGNQPQH

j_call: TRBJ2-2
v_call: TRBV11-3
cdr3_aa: ASSLVGGELF

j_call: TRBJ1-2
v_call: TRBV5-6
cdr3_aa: ASSLNNYGHT

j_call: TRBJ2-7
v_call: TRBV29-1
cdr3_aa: SARDTDPYEQY

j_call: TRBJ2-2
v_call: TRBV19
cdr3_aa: ASARTSGIGGELF

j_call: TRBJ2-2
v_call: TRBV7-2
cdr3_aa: ASSFGDRGWTGELF

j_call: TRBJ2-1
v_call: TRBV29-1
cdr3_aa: SAGTLYNEQF

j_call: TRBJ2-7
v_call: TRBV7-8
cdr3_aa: ASSPTGLAGENEQY

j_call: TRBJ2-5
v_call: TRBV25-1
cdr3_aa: ASSVRERETQY

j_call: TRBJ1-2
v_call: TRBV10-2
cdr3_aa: ASSEAGPLYGYT

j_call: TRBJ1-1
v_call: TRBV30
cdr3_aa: AWSVSVSTSTEAF